These T cell receptor beta chains were read from a single sample in a study of T cell responses to AZD1222 COVID-19 vaccine. Some clones are missing from TCRdb's copy, which holds only in-frame ones; the method was immunoSEQ multiplex PCR. The sample holds around 140,000 clones; about 92% are singletons and the top ten take over 7.5%. The material sequenced was peripheral blood, taken on day 0 of AZD1222 vaccination. Every receptor here comes from an adult in good health. Each CDR3 is given with its conserved first and last residue. D genes are given only for firm matches. Not every row has a clone size; where given, it reads once, few, many or a size class.

cdr3_aa cdr3_nt d_call v_call clone_size j_call
CASSISRGEAFF TGTGCCAGTAGTATAAGCAGGGGTGAAGCTTTCTTT NA TRBV19 NA TRBJ1-1
CVVQVGDGYTF TGTGTCGTACAGGTGGGGGATGGCTACACCTTC NA TRBV6-6 NA TRBJ1-2
CASERGNYEQYF TGTGCCAGCGAACGGGGGAACTACGAGCAGTACTTC NA TRBV2 few TRBJ2-7
CAIITAGNTIYF TGTGCCATCATAACAGCGGGAAACACCATATATTTT NA TRBV10-3 NA TRBJ1-3
CASSKWGSGNTIYF TGTGCCAGCAGTAAATGGGGATCTGGAAACACCATATATTTT NA TRBV28 NA TRBJ1-3
CASSLPDWRGYTF TGTGCCAGCAGTTTACCGGATTGGCGTGGCTACACCTTC NA TRBV28 NA TRBJ1-2
CASSLFVGRVEGYTF TGTGCCAGCAGTTTATTTGTCGGGCGGGTGGAAGGCTACACCTTC NA TRBV27 NA TRBJ1-2
CASSVTTGGEKLFF TGTGCCAGCAGCGTGACTACAGGTGGAGAAAAACTGTTTTTT NA TRBV9 NA TRBJ1-4
CASRQGQGRSNSPLHF TGTGCCAGCAGGCAGGGACAGGGACGCTCAAATTCACCCCTCCACTTT TRBD1 TRBV3-1/TRBV3-2 NA TRBJ1-6
CASSSSRDFYGYTF TGTGCCAGCAGCTCTTCCCGGGACTTCTATGGCTACACCTTC NA TRBV6-5 once TRBJ1-2
CASSQGSGLTNTEAFF TGTGCCAGCAGCCAAGGATCAGGACTCACGAACACTGAAGCTTTCTTT NA TRBV4-2 NA TRBJ1-1
CASSQPSGGREQYF TGTGCCAGCAGCCAACCTAGCGGGGGGCGCGAGCAGTACTTC TRBD2 TRBV3-1/TRBV3-2 NA TRBJ2-7
CASSKSGTNTEAFF TGCGCCAGCAGCAAATCCGGGACGAACACTGAAGCTTTCTTT NA TRBV5-1 NA TRBJ1-1
CASGTELYNEQFF TGTGCCAGCGGGACAGAACTCTACAATGAGCAGTTCTTC TRBD1 TRBV9 NA TRBJ2-1
CSAIDLRGLAGPVDTQYF TGCAGTGCTATTGACCTCCGGGGACTAGCGGGCCCGGTGGATACGCAGTATTTT TRBD2 TRBV20-1 NA TRBJ2-3
CASSPAAITIYF TGTGCCAGCAGCCCCGCCGCGATCACCATATATTTT NA TRBV12-3/TRBV12-4 NA TRBJ1-3
CASSESGQGETQYF TGTGCCAGCAGTGAATCGGGTCAGGGAGAGACCCAGTACTTC NA TRBV6-1 NA TRBJ2-5
CASSRVDRGFETQYF TGTGCCAGCAGCAGGGTGGACAGGGGGTTCGAGACCCAGTACTTC TRBD1 TRBV6-5 NA TRBJ2-5
CATSDQAREQFF TGTGCCACCAGTGATCAGGCGCGAGAGCAGTTCTTC NA TRBV24-1 NA TRBJ2-1
CASSPGQGKNIQYF TGTGCCAGCAGCCCCGGGCAAGGCAAAAACATTCAGTACTTC NA TRBV6-5 NA TRBJ2-4
CASSDPDRGRRNYGYTF TGCGCCAGCAGTGACCCCGACAGGGGGCGCAGGAACTATGGCTACACCTTC TRBD1 TRBV10-1 few TRBJ1-2
CASSASWVTNQPQHF TGTGCCAGCAGCGCAAGCTGGGTAACCAATCAGCCCCAGCATTTT NA TRBV9 NA TRBJ1-5
CASSPVGARPGELFF TGTGCCAGCAGCCCCGTGGGGGCGCGTCCAGGGGAGCTGTTTTTT NA TRBV3-1/TRBV3-2 NA TRBJ2-2
CAIRGGQDNQPQHF TGTGCCATCAGGGGGGGTCAAGATAATCAGCCCCAGCATTTT NA TRBV10-3 NA TRBJ1-5
CASSLDVSEEQYF TGCGCCAGCAGCTTGGACGTCAGCGAAGAGCAGTACTTC NA TRBV5-1 few TRBJ2-7
CASSPGFGQGSSEQFF TGTGCCAGCAGTCCGGGGTTTGGACAGGGTTCTTCTGAGCAGTTCTTC TRBD1 TRBV2 NA TRBJ2-1
CASSLGRSRRVDEQFF TGTGCCAGCAGCTTAGGCCGCTCTAGACGGGTCGATGAGCAGTTCTTC NA TRBV11-2 NA TRBJ2-1